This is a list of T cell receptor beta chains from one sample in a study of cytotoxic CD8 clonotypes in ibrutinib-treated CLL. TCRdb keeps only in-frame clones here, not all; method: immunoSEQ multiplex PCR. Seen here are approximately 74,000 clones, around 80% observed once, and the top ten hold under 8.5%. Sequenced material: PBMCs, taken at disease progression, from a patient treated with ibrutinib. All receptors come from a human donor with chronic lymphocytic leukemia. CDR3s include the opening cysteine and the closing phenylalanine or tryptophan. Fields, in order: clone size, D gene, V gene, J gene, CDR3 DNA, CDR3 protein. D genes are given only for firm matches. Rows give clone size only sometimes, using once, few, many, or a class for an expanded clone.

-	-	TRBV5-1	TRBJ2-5	TGCGCCAGCAGCTTGGGCCGACAAGAGACCCAGTACTTC	CASSLGRQETQYF
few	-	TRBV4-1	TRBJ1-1	TGCGCCAGTGTTTCTTCGGCCCAAGCTTTCTTT	CASVSSAQAFF
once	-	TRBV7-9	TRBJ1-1	TGTGCCAGCAGCTTAGCAGCCCAGGGTGGGAACACTGAAGCTTTCTTT	CASSLAAQGGNTEAFF
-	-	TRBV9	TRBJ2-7	TGTGCCAGCAGCGTAGCCAGCGGCCCCTCCGAGCAGTACTTC	CASSVASGPSEQYF
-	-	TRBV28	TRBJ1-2	TGTGCCAGCAGTTTGGCCGGATTAGAGGGCTACACCTTC	CASSLAGLEGYTF
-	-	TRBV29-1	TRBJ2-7	TGCAGCGTAGACACAGGGTTCAACGAGCAGTACTTC	CSVDTGFNEQYF
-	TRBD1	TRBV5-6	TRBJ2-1	TGTGCCAGCAGCTTATCGGGACAGTCTTACAATGAGCAGTTCTTC	CASSLSGQSYNEQFF
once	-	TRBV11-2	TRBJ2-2	TGTGCCAGCAGCTTAACGGACACCGGGGAGCTGTTTTTT	CASSLTDTGELFF
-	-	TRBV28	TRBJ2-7	TGTGCCAGCAGCAAGCCTAGCGTAGCCCTACACGAGCAGTACTTC	CASSKPSVALHEQYF
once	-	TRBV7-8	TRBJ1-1	TGTGCCAGCAGCTTAGGTAGCCAGTCGGGCACCATGAACACTGAAGCTTTCTTT	CASSLGSQSGTMNTEAFF
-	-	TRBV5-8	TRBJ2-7	TGTGCCAGCAGCTTGGCCGGGACCTCCTACGAGCAGTACTTC	CASSLAGTSYEQYF
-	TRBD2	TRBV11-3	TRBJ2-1	TGTGCCAGCAGCCCCCTCGCGGGGGGGCTGGATACTGAGCAGTTCTTC	CASSPLAGGLDTEQFF
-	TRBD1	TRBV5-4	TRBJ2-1	TGTGCCAGCAGCTTAGGGACAGTATACAATGAGCAGTTCTTC	CASSLGTVYNEQFF
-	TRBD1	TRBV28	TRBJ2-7	TGTGCCAGCAGTTTAAAGATCGGACAGGGGTACGAGCAGTACTTC	CASSLKIGQGYEQYF
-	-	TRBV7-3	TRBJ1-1	TGTGCCAGCAGCTTATCAGGGCTGAACACTGAAGCTTTCTTT	CASSLSGLNTEAFF